A selection of T cell receptor beta chains follows, all from one sample in a study of control samples from healthy donors and cancer patients. Sequencing was performed with immunoSEQ multiplex PCR; in TCRdb, only in-frame clones are kept and a portion is missing. The table records just under 100,000 clones, 90% to 95% of them present only once. The sample taken for sequencing was blood. The source is a man younger than 30 in good health. Both conserved end residues are part of each CDR3. Fields, in order: clone size, V gene, CDR3 protein. Part of the rows lack a size; the others show once, few, many or a class for expanded clones.

. TRBV28 CASRYDRDSPLHF
. TRBV6-5 CASSSQAKGAGNTIYF
. TRBV2 CASSLRGDTEAFF
. TRBV10-3 CAIGSGTSPHYNEQFF
. TRBV5-5 CASSLAGSNQPQHF
. TRBV7-3 CASSLQLAGGMNEQFF
. TRBV27 CASSLRDGTDTQYF
. TRBV7-2 CASSLHRGSGEQYF
. TRBV7-2 CASSPNRDRFYGYTF
. TRBV4-2 CASSQTTRILYNEQFF
few TRBV5-1 CASSLAPGGRVNEQFF
. TRBV6-1 CASSEVGGKQETQYF
. TRBV6-2/TRBV6-3 CASSYDRSRGQPQHF
. TRBV7-6 CASSFGGGTEAFF
. TRBV6-1 CASSERRNEQFF
. TRBV13 CASSLEYEQFF
once TRBV7-8 CASSPGLLNTEAFF
. TRBV6-2/TRBV6-3 CASSFTGGGPYEQYF
. TRBV19 CASSRDLGGYEAFF
. TRBV2 CASSEQGGAAGYTF